This T cell receptor (beta chain) was captured in a study of T cells in Graves' hyperthyroidism and ophthalmopathy. Researchers barred patients who had uncontrolled infection, other autoimmune disease, pregnancy or lactation. Preceding any ophthalmopathy symptoms, the blood sample dates from first hyperthyroidism diagnosis. Study findings and constraints: Researchers found most expanded thyroid clonotypes above 0.001 in blood as well. Separating ophthalmopathy from stable hyperthyroidism was achieved by a 13 V-J model.

The investigators amplified TCR beta CDR3 regions from RNA transcripts. When the TCR CDR3 underwent first-round RT-PCR, the HTBI primer set was used. Via MiXCR, TCRdb re-called the multiplex PCR reads, giving one row per CDR3 protein. The repertoire holds under 450,000 distinct CDR3 sequences, with approximately 15% as singletons. Of note for this clonotype: Antigen specificity is unknown.

This clonotype was obtained from a man aged 25 to 45 with Graves' hyperthyroidism that later progressed to Graves' ophthalmopathy. The sequenced sample was blood.

CDR3 nucleotides: TGTGCCAGCAGTTTTCCAGGATTATATGGCTACACCTTC. This sequence encodes CASSFPGLYGYTF. This chain joins TRBV12-3 or TRBV12-4 and TRBJ1-2, with D uncertain. V lost 3 bases to trimming and J lost 5 bases, with 10 bases between them. There are 13 residues in the CDR3.